Presented here are 32 T cell receptor beta chains from one specimen sequenced in a study of blood T cell repertoires in COVID-19 (dated by TCRdb to 2018 to 2020). The library was generated by the immunoSEQ multiplex PCR assay. TCRdb's version of the immuneACCESS table is confined to in-frame rearrangements and falls short of the full clone set. An unresolved V gene accounts for under half of the shortfall where checked; the remainder is of unknown origin. The sample table lists 45,000 to 55,000 clones, over 70% of them with a count of one. About 3.2% of the sample belongs to the ten largest clones. Sequencing input: peripheral blood. The receptors derive from a human donor in a cohort sampled during active COVID-19.

The chain is built from TRBV18 and TRBJ1-3, with D perhaps matching TRBD1 (5 bases). Looked up from germline, CDR1 is KGHSH and CDR2 is LQKENI. The CDR3 is made up of 16 amino acids. V shed 3 bases and J shed 4 bases, with 16 bases lying between them. The CDR3 DNA follows: TGTGCCAGCTCACCTTCCGGAACAGGAAGGGGAAACACCATATATTTT. This sequence encodes CASSPSGTGRGNTIYF.

The chain is built from TRBV7-2 and TRBJ2-7, with a tentative D call TRBD1 (6 bases). Germline V gives CDR1 SGHTA, CDR2 FQGNSA. This CDR3 region has 13 residues. V lost 1 base, J lost 6 bases, and 10 bases lay in between. CDR3 bases: TGTGCCAGCAGCTTAGACAGGGTCAGCGAGCAGTACTTC. Its protein is CASSLDRVSEQYF.

The gene calls are TRBV5-4 and TRBJ1-5; the D gene is possibly TRBD1 (5 bases). V lost 0 bases and J lost 5, with 9 bases in between. The CDR3 totals 14 residues. From germline, CDR1 is SGHNT and CDR2 YYREEE (reference sequence). The CDR3 spells CASSLGVGDQPQHF. The CDR3 region has the DNA TGTGCCAGCAGCTTGGGCGTAGGGGATCAGCCCCAGCATTTT.

The chain carries TRBV12-5 and TRBJ2-1; TRBD2 agrees at 11 bases. V gave up 0 bases and J gave up 9 bases; unmatched junction bases: 4. This CDR3 has 15 residues. Looked up from germline, CDR1 is LGHNT and CDR2 is FRNRAP. The CDR3 nucleotides read TGTGCTAGTGGTTTGGTAACTAGCGGGAGTAGTGAGCAGTTCTTC. Its translation: CASGLVTSGSSEQFF.

The chain links TRBV13 to TRBJ1-1, with D possibly TRBD1 on 6 matching bases. Germline CDR1 reads PRHDT; CDR2 reads FYEKMQ (reference sequence). The length of the CDR3 is 14 residues. Trimming left V 5 bases short and J 1 base short, with 11 bases between. CDR3 sequence: CASSPGGRNTEAFF. The CDR3 DNA reads TGTGCCAGCAGCCCGGGGGGCCGGAACACTGAAGCTTTCTTT. The full variable domain, in which reference TRBV13 and TRBJ1-1 provide the parts outside the CDR3, is AAGVIQSPRHLIKEKRETATLKCYPIPRHDTVYWYQQGPGQDPQFLISFYEKMQSDKGSIPDRFSAQQFSDYHSELNMSSLELGDSALYFCASSPGGRNTEAFFGQGTRLTVV.

This chain links TRBV30 with TRBJ2-2; 7 positions agree with TRBD2. V gave up 1 base and J gave up 7 bases; unmatched junction bases: 3. Germline V gene lookup returns CDR1 GTSNPN and CDR2 SVGIG (reference sequence). The CDR3 is made up of 13 amino acids. The CDR3 nucleotides are TGTGCCTGGAGTGGGGGGGGAGTCGGGGAGCTGTTTTTT. Its protein product is CAWSGGGVGELFF.

This chain links TRBV20-1 with TRBJ1-3; no clear D gene. The V end lost 6 bases, the J end lost 2 bases, and 5 bases lay between the germline ends. CDR3 size: 11 residues. Germline V gene data show CDR1 as DFQATT and CDR2 as SNEGSKA (reference sequence). The CDR3 here is CSASAGNTIYF. The CDR3 nucleotides are TGCAGTGCCTCGGCTGGAAACACCATATATTTT.

V gene TRBV7-3 combines with J gene TRBJ1-6; 8 positions match TRBD1. In germline, CDR1 is SGHTA, CDR2 FQGTGA. Trimming took 5 bases from V and 4 from J; bases not matched to a gene: 7. The CDR3 spans 16 residues. CDR3 bases: TGTGCCAGCAGCGACCGGGACAGGAGATATAATTCACCCCTCCACTTT. Translation gives CASSDRDRRYNSPLHF.

The J gene is TRBJ2-1, the V gene TRBV5-4, with 14 nucleotides matching TRBD2. The CDR3 covers 15 residues. Germline V lookup: CDR1 SGHNT, CDR2 YYREEE (reference sequence). V trimming: 4 bases; J trimming: 9 bases; junction bases outside the gene matches: 6. The CDR3 protein is CASSGGLAGDVEQFF. The CDR3 region has the DNA TGTGCCAGCAGCGGGGGACTAGCGGGAGACGTTGAGCAGTTCTTC. Variable domain in full (rest from reference TRBV5-4 and TRBJ2-1): ETGVTQSPTHLIKTRGQQVTLRCSSQSGHNTVSWYQQALGQGPQFIFQYYREEENGRGNFPPRFSGLQFPNYSSELNVNALELDDSALYLCASSGGLAGDVEQFFGPGTRLTVL.

The chain joins TRBV20-1 to TRBJ2-7; a weak D match, TRBD1 (5 bases). Looked up from germline, CDR1 is DFQATT and CDR2 is SNEGSKA (reference sequence). The CDR3 covers 17 residues. The V end lost 3 bases, the J end lost 0 bases, and 21 bases lay between the germline ends. CDR3 in DNA: TGCAGTGCTAGTTCGTCGGCGCTTGCGCAGGGCTCCTACGAGCAGTACTTC. It codes for CSASSSALAQGSYEQYF.

The chain employs TRBV5-1 and TRBJ2-3, with D perhaps TRBD2 (5 bases). The CDR3 extends over 14 amino acids. With 3 bases removed from V and 1 base from J, the gap between germline ends came to 9 bases. Germline V gene lookup returns CDR1 SGHRS and CDR2 YFSETQ. The CDR3: CASSSSGGTDTQYF. CDR3 coding DNA: TGCGCCAGCAGCTCATCCGGGGGCACAGATACGCAGTATTTT.

The count of this clone is one. The rearrangement uses TRBV5-5 and TRBJ2-3; 16 positions match TRBD2. After removal of 4 bases from V and 4 bases from J, the junction contained 3 bases not matched to a gene. Germline lookup yields CDR1 SGHKS and CDR2 YYEKEE (reference sequence). CDR3 size: 16 residues. Here the CDR3 DNA reads TGTGCCAGCAGCACAGGGACTAGCGGGAGGGCAGATACGCAGTATTTT. Its translation is CASSTGTSGRADTQYF.

V gene TRBV6-4 combines with J gene TRBJ2-7; 8 nucleotides align to TRBD1. J gave up 3 bases and V 7 bases, and 11 bases lay outside the gene matches. Germline loops: CDR1 MRHNA, CDR2 SNTAGT. The length of the CDR3 is 15 residues. CDR3 DNA: TGTGCCAGCACCCTCACCGGGACAGGAGTCTACGAGCAGTACTTC. This codes for CASTLTGTGVYEQYF.

The rearrangement uses TRBV5-8 and TRBJ2-2; D not certain. Trimming took off 1 base at V and 0 bases at J, with 7 bases between the two ends. Germline-derived CDR1 and CDR2 are SGHTS and YDEGEE. The CDR3 consists of 15 residues. The CDR3 loop is CASSLRLANTGELFF. The CDR3 DNA follows: TGTGCCAGCAGCTTGCGACTGGCGAACACCGGGGAGCTGTTTTTT.

The chain has TRBV28 and TRBJ2-7; possible D gene TRBD1, 6 bases. CDR1 and CDR2 (germline): MDHEN, SYDVKM. The CDR3 covers 15 residues. V lost 4 bases and J 4 bases, leaving 17 bases between the germline ends. This CDR3 reads CASSSPPGASYEQYF. For the CDR3, the DNA is TGTGCCAGCAGTTCGCCCCCAGGGGCCTCGTACGAGCAGTACTTC.

The chain is built from TRBV7-2 and TRBJ1-6, with D perhaps TRBD1 (5 bases). The V end was cut by 2 bases, the J end by 0 bases, with 11 bases between. The germline gives CDR1 SGHTA, CDR2 FQGNSA. The CDR3 loop spans 17 amino acids. Written as DNA, the CDR3 is TGTGCCAGCAGCTTATCAGGGAACCCCTCCTATAATTCACCCCTCCACTTT. It translates to CASSLSGNPSYNSPLHF. The whole variable domain, filled in from reference TRBV7-2 and TRBJ1-6, reads GAGVSQSPSNKVTEKGKDVELRCDPISGHTALYWYRQSLGQGLEFLIYFQGNSAPDKSGLPSDRFSAERTGGSVSTLTIQRTQQEDSAVYLCASSLSGNPSYNSPLHFGNGTRLTVT.

Comment on this clone: Compared with germline, one end of the junction differs, possibly owing to a read error. This chain links TRBV27 with TRBJ2-7; possibly TRBD2 for D (5 bases). The CDR3 sequence is 13 residues long. Germline lookup yields CDR1 MNHEY and CDR2 SMNVEV (reference sequence). The CDR3 nucleotides are TGTGCCAGCAGTGTATCCCGGGATTTATGGCAGTACTTC. Protein sequence: CASSVSRDLWQYF.

The chain links TRBV29-1 to TRBJ1-2, with unresolved D. CDR1 and CDR2 (germline): SQVTM, ANQGSEA. The CDR3 is made up of 10 amino acids. Trimming left V 2 bases short and J 6 bases short, with 4 bases between. CDR3 DNA: TGCAGCGTTGAACAGGATGGCTACACCTTC. As protein: CSVEQDGYTF.

The chain has TRBV27 and TRBJ2-1, with 9 nucleotides matching TRBD2. The CDR3 sequence is 16 residues long. Germline V lookup: CDR1 MNHEY, CDR2 SMNVEV (reference sequence). V trimming: 5 bases; J trimming: 4 bases; junction bases outside the gene matches: 9. The CDR3 sequence is CASSPVAGDLYNEQFF. DNA of the CDR3: TGTGCCAGCAGTCCTGTAGCGGGGGACCTTTACAATGAGCAGTTCTTC.

The CDR3 DNA sequence: TGTGCCAGTAGTAAAGATGGGACAGGGAGGGAGTTCTTC. It is translated as CASSKDGTGREFF. V gene TRBV19 combines with J gene TRBJ2-1; 9 bases align to TRBD1. Trimming cost V 4 bases and J 14 bases; bases outside gene matches: 9. This CDR3 region has 13 residues. Germline V gene lookup returns CDR1 LNHDA and CDR2 SQIVND (reference sequence).

Written as DNA, the CDR3 is TGTGCCAGCAGCCACGCGGGGGGGGGCACAGATACGCAGTATTTT. Encoded protein: CASSHAGGGTDTQYF. This sequence joins TRBV3-1 (or the pseudogene TRBV3-2) and TRBJ2-3, with 9 bases lining up with TRBD2. Germline CDR1 LGHDT, CDR2 YNNKEL (reference sequence). The ends lost 3 bases at V and 1 base at J; junction bases unmatched: 2. This CDR3 has 15 residues.

This clone was counted once. The chain uses TRBV10-3 and TRBJ2-1, with D tentatively TRBD1 (7 bases). Germline V gene data show CDR1 as ENHRY and CDR2 as SYGVKD. The length of the CDR3 is 13 residues. V dropped 6 bases and J dropped 7 bases, with 13 bases sitting between them. CDR3 region: CAIRGRGENEQFF. The DNA for the CDR3 is TGTGCCATCAGAGGCAGGGGGGAAAATGAGCAGTTCTTC.

This chain uses TRBV27 with TRBJ1-3; tentative D call: TRBD1 (6 bases). Trimming left V 4 bases short and J 4 bases short, with 8 bases between. This CDR3 is 13 amino acids long. Germline-derived CDR1 and CDR2 are MNHEY and SMNVEV (reference sequence). The CDR3 DNA sequence: TGTGCCAGCAGTTCCAGGGGAGGAAACACCATATATTTT. Amino acid sequence: CASSSRGGNTIYF.

The chain employs TRBV5-1 and TRBJ1-1, with 8 bases lining up with TRBD1. Looked up from germline, CDR1 is SGHRS and CDR2 is YFSETQ. V was clipped by 5 bases and J by 6 bases; unmatched bases: 9. The length of the CDR3 is 14 residues. The CDR3 region is CASRGTGAGSEAFF. The CDR3 DNA sequence: TGCGCCAGCAGGGGGACAGGCGCGGGGTCTGAAGCTTTCTTT.

The chain recombines TRBV2 with TRBJ2-1, with D possibly matching TRBD2 (7 bases). This CDR3 has 14 amino acids. Trimming shortened V by 3 bases and J by 9 bases, and 15 bases separated the two germline ends. CDR1 and CDR2 (germline): SNHLY, FYNNEI. The CDR3 nucleotides read TGTGCCAGCAGTGATTTAGGGGGGGCTGTTGAGCAGTTCTTC. Translated: CASSDLGGAVEQFF.

The chain recombines TRBV2 with TRBJ2-7, with 7 bases that match TRBD1. The CDR3 contains 15 residues. Losses at the gene ends were 6 bases for V and 7 bases for J; bases not matched to a gene: 15. From germline, CDR1 is SNHLY and CDR2 FYNNEI. For the CDR3, the DNA is TGTGCCAGCAGCGAACGAAGGGACAGCATGGGGGAGCAGTACTTC. It codes for CASSERRDSMGEQYF.

V usage is TRBV4-2 and J usage is TRBJ1-2; 7 bases are a match to TRBD1. The CDR3 spans 16 residues. Trimming removed 0 bases from V and 2 bases from J; junction bases left unmatched: 6. From germline, CDR1 is LGHNA and CDR2 YNFKEQ. CDR3 in DNA: TGTGCCAGCAGCCAAGAAGCGCAGGGGGTAAACTATGGCTACACCTTC. It translates to CASSQEAQGVNYGYTF.

In DNA form, the CDR3 reads TGCGCCAGCAGCCATATGTCAACTAGCGGGGGCCCGCGGGATCCAGATACGCAGTATTTT. Translated: CASSHMSTSGGPRDPDTQYF. The chain recombines TRBV4-1 with TRBJ2-3, with TRBD2 identical over 11 bases. In germline, CDR1 is MGHRA, CDR2 YSYEKL. The CDR3 spans 20 residues. Trimming took 3 bases from V and 4 from J; bases not matched to a gene: 18.

The genes are TRBV7-8 and TRBJ2-7; D gene unclear. V was cut by 5 bases and J by 7 bases, with 15 bases left in between. The CDR3 runs 13 residues. Germline CDR1 reads SGHVS; CDR2 reads FQNEAQ. CDR3 residues: CASSHEYSGEQYF. The CDR3 bases are TGTGCCAGCAGCCACGAGTACTCAGGTGAGCAGTACTTC.

The chain has TRBV4-1 and TRBJ1-2; 9 bases map to TRBD1. The ends lost 2 bases at V and 8 bases at J; junction bases unmatched: 12. This CDR3 spans 16 amino acids. Germline V gives CDR1 MGHRA, CDR2 YSYEKL. The CDR3 sequence: CASSQTTGTGYLGYTF. The CDR3 DNA sequence: TGCGCCAGCAGCCAAACTACCGGGACAGGGTATCTAGGCTACACCTTC.

J is TRBJ2-7 and V is TRBV5-1; D call uncertain. Trimming stripped 0 bases from V and 3 bases from J, with 7 bases between. The CDR3 has 13 amino acids. Germline CDR1 and CDR2: SGHRS and YFSETQ. CDR3 amino acids: CASSLDIYYEQYF. CDR3 DNA sequence: TGCGCCAGCAGCTTGGACATTTACTACGAGCAGTACTTC.

V usage is TRBV7-8 and J usage is TRBJ2-5; 8 nucleotides match TRBD2. The CDR3 covers 17 residues. The V segment lost 1 base and the J segment 4 bases; nucleotides outside the gene matches: 11. The germline CDR1 and CDR2 sequences are SGHVS and FQNEAQ. CDR3 sequence reads: CASSLVSTGGPAETQYF. DNA of the CDR3: TGTGCCAGCAGCTTAGTATCTACGGGAGGGCCGGCAGAGACCCAGTACTTC.